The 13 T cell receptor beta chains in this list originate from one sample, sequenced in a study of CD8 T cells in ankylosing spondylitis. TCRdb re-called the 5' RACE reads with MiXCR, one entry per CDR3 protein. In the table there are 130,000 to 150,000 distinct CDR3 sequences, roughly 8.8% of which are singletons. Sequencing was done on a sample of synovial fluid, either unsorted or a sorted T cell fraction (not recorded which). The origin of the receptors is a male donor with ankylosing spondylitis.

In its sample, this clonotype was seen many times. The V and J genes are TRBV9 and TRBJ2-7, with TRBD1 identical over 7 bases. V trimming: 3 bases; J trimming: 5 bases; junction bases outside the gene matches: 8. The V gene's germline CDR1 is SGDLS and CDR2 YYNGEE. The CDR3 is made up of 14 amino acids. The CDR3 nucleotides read TGTGCCAGCAGCGCTTTGACAGGGCAAGACGAGCAGTACTTC. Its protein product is CASSALTGQDEQYF.

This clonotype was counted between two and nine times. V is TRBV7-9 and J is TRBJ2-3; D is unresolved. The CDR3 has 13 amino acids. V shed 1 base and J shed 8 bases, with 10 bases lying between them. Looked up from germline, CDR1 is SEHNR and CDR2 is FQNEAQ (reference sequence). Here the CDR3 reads CASSLGAVPTQYF. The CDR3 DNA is TGTGCCAGCAGCTTAGGGGCGGTCCCTACGCAGTATTTT.

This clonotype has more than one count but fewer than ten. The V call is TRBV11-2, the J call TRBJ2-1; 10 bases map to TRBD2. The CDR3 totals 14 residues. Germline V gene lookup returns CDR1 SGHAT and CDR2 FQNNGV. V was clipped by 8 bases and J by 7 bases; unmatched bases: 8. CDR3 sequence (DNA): TGTGCCAGCGTTCTAGCGGGAGTGCGGAATGAGCAGTTCTTC. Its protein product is CASVLAGVRNEQFF.

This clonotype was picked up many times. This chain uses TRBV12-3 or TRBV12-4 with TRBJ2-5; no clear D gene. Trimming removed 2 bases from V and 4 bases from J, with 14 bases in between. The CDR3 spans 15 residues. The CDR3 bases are TGTGCCAGCAGTTTAACCCGAGGCGGAGCAGAGACCCAGTACTTC. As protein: CASSLTRGGAETQYF.

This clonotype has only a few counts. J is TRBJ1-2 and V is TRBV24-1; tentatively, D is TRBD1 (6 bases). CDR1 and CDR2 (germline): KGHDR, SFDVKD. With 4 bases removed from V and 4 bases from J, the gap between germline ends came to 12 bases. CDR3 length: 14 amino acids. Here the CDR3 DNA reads TGTGCCACCAGTGACTATACAGGGAGCTATGGCTACACCTTC. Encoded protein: CATSDYTGSYGYTF.

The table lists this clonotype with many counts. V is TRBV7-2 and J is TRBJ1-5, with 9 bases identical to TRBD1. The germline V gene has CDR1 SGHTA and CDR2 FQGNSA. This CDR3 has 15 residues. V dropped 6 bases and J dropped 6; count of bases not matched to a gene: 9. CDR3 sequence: CASSPTGGSSQPQHF. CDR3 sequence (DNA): TGTGCCAGCAGTCCTACAGGGGGCTCGAGTCAGCCCCAGCATTTT.

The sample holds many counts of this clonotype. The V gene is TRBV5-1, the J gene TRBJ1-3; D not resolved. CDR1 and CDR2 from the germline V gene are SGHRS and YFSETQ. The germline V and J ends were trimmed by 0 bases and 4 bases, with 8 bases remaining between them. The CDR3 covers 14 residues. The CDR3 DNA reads TGCGCCAGCAGCTTGGGGGCAGAGGGAAACACCATATATTTT. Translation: CASSLGAEGNTIYF.

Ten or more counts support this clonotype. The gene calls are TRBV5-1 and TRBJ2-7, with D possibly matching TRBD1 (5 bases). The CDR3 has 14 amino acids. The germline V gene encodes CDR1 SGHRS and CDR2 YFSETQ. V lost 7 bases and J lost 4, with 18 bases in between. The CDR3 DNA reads TGCGCCAGCTCAGGACAAGGTGGAAGTTACGAGCAGTACTTC. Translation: CASSGQGGSYEQYF.

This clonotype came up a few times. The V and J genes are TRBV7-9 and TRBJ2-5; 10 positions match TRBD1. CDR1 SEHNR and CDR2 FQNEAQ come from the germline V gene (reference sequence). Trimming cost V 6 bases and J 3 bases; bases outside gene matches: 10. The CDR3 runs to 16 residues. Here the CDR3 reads CASSFGPGQGKETQYF. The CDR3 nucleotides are TGTGCCAGCAGTTTTGGACCGGGACAGGGGAAAGAGACCCAGTACTTC.

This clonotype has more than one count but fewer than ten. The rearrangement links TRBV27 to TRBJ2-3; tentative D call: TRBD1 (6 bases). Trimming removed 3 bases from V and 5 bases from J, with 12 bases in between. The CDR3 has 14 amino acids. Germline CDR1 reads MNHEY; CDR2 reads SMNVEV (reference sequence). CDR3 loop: CASSFWGPGDTQYF. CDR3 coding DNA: TGTGCCAGCAGTTTTTGGGGGCCGGGAGATACGCAGTATTTT.

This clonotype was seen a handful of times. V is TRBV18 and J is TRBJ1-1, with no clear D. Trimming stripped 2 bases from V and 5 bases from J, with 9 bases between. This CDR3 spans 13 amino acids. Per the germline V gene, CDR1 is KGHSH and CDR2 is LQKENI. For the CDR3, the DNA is TGTGCCAGCTCACCAAGGGAGTTTACTGAAGCTTTCTTT. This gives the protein CASSPREFTEAFF.

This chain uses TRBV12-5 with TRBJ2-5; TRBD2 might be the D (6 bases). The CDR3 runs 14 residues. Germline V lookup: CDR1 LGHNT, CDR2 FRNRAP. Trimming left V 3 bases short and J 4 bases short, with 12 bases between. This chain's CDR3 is CASGFGQEGETQYF. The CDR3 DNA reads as TGTGCTAGTGGTTTCGGGCAGGAGGGAGAGACCCAGTACTTC.

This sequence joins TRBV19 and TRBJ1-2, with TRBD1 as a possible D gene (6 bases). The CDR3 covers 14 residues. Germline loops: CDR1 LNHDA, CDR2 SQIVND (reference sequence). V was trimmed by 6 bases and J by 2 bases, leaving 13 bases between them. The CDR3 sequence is CASRRKGGNYGYTF. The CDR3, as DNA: TGTGCCAGTAGAAGGAAAGGGGGAAACTATGGCTACACCTTC.